The TCR beta chain under discussion was sequenced for a study of blood T cell repertoires in COVID-19. Study summary: The origin of the acute and convalescent COVID-19 samples was the United States, Italy and Spain. PBMCs, B-cell-depleted T cells, or T cells provided the cDNA or gDNA that made up the material.

Authors' processing steps: Amplification of reference gene primers was used by the study to estimate nucleated cell counts. The assay was immunoSEQ multiplex PCR, and TCRdb's table has in-frame clones only and misses some. The V and J calls and clone size come from that table; D and trimming were worked out from the DNA. The table has approximately 170,000 clones, around 84% seen once; the top ten hold 2.5% to 3.5%. Donors were grouped by their self-reported clinical history. A word on this clone: The same CDR3 is also encoded by other DNA sequences in this sample.

This CDR3 region has 13 residues. Trimming removed 6 bases from V and 4 bases from J, with 10 bases in between. Germline V gene lookup returns CDR1 ENHRY and CDR2 SYGVKD. The sequence was collected from a woman under 40 who had recovered from COVID-19. The chain has TRBV10-3 and TRBJ1-3; maybe TRBD1 (6 bases). Input material: PBMCs or T cells enriched from blood (not recorded which). CDR3 sequence reads: CAIRDSSGNTIYF. Written as DNA, the CDR3 is TGTGCCATCAGGGACAGTTCAGGAAACACCATATATTTT.